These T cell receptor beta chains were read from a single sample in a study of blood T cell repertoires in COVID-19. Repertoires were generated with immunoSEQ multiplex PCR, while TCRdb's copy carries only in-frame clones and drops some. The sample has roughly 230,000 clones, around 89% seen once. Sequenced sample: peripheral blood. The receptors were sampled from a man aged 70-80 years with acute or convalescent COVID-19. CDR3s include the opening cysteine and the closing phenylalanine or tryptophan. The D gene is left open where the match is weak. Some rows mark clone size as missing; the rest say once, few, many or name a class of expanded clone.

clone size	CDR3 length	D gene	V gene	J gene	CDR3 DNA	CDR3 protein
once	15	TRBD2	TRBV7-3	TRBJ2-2	TGTGCCAGCGCGCCCCGCGGGGGAGTCGCCGGGGAGCTGTTTTTT	CASAPRGGVAGELFF
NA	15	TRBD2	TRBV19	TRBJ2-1	TGTGCCAGTAGTACAGTAGCGGGAGGGAGGAATGAGCAGTTCTTC	CASSTVAGGRNEQFF
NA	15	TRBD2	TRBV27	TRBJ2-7	TGTGCCAGCAGTTTATTGGCGGGAGGGCCCCACGAGCAGTACTTC	CASSLLAGGPHEQYF
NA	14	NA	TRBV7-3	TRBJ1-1	TGTGCCAGCAGCTTAATGGCCGGGGGCACTGAAGCTTTCTTT	CASSLMAGGTEAFF
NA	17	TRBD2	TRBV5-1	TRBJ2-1	TGCGCCAGCAGCTTGGGATCTGGGACTAGCGGGAGGGATGAGCAGTTCTTC	CASSLGSGTSGRDEQFF
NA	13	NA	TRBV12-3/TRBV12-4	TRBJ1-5	TGTGCCAGCAGTTTAGGGGCAGTACAGCCCCAGCATTTT	CASSLGAVQPQHF
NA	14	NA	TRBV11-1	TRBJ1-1	TGTGCCAGCAGCAGGGGGAGCACCAGCACTGAAGCTTTCTTT	CASSRGSTSTEAFF
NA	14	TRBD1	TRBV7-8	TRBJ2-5	TGTGCCAGCAGCCCAGGACAGGTGAAAGAGACCCAGTACTTC	CASSPGQVKETQYF
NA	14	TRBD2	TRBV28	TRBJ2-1	TGTGCCAGCAGTACACCGGGACTATGGAATGAGCAGTTCTTC	CASSTPGLWNEQFF
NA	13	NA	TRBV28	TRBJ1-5	TGTGCCAGCAGTCCCAATAGCAATCAGCCCCAGCATTTT	CASSPNSNQPQHF